The clone carrying this T cell receptor beta chain was picked up one time. Its matching antigen is unknown. Assay: immunoSEQ multiplex PCR; the TCRdb copy retains only in-frame clones and omits some. Of 950,000 to 1,300,000 clones in the sample, around 76% were seen once. This sample is part of a study of shared clonotypes between healthy human individuals. On the study more broadly: The plates for each donor numbered three CD4 naive, three CD4 memory, two CD8 naive and one CD8 memory.

General study findings and limits: Naive CD4 clonotypes overlapped across a handful of donors at roughly 5%. Having only a few donors restricted how much genetic and exposure-history diversity was captured.

The CDR3 runs to 16 residues. Germline loops: CDR1 LNHDA, CDR2 SQIVND (reference sequence). The V and J ends lost 5 bases and 4 bases, in that order; junction bases with no gene match: 8. This chain uses TRBV19 with TRBJ2-6, with 7 positions matching TRBD2. This sequence originates from a man younger than 35 in good health. The source material was memory CD4+ T cells sorted from blood. Subset noted: CD45RA-negative fraction. In DNA, the CDR3 is TGTGCCAGTAGTTCCCTAAGCGGGGCCGGGGCCAACGTCCTGACTTTC. It translates to CASSSLSGAGANVLTF.